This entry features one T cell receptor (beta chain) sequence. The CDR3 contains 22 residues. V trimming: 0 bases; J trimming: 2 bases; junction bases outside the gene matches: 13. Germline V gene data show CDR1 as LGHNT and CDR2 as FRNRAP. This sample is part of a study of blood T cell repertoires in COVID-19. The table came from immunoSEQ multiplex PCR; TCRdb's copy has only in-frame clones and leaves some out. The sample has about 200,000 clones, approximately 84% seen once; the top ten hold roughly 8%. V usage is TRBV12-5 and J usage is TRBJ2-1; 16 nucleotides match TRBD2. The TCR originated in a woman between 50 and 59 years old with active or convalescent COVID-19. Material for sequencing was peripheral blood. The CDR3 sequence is CASGLVLRGLAGGPEAYNEQFF. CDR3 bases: TGTGCTAGTGGTTTGGTACTCAGGGGACTAGCGGGAGGGCCGGAGGCCTACAATGAGCAGTTCTTC.